The clone carrying this TCR beta chain was recorded once. Its antigen is not identified. The data belong to a study of CD4+ T cells in melanoma. General study points: CD8+ T cell, macrophage and B cell function reportedly correlated with neoantigen-specific CD4+ T cells. In melanoma, neoantigen-specific CD4+ T cells reportedly differed in differentiation state.

Sequencing was performed with immunoSEQ multiplex PCR; in TCRdb, only in-frame clones are kept and a portion is missing. The table records approximately 20,000 clones, 78% of them present only once. The receptor's source is a human donor with melanoma.

The CDR3: CASSPIVRQETQYF. The CDR3 DNA follows: TGTGCCAGCAGCCCCATTGTGAGGCAAGAGACCCAGTACTTC. The V and J genes are TRBV7-8 and TRBJ2-5; D uncertain. Germline V gene sequence: CDR1 SGHVS, CDR2 FQNEAQ. V lost 5 bases to trimming and J lost 2 bases, with 12 bases between them. The CDR3 totals 14 residues.